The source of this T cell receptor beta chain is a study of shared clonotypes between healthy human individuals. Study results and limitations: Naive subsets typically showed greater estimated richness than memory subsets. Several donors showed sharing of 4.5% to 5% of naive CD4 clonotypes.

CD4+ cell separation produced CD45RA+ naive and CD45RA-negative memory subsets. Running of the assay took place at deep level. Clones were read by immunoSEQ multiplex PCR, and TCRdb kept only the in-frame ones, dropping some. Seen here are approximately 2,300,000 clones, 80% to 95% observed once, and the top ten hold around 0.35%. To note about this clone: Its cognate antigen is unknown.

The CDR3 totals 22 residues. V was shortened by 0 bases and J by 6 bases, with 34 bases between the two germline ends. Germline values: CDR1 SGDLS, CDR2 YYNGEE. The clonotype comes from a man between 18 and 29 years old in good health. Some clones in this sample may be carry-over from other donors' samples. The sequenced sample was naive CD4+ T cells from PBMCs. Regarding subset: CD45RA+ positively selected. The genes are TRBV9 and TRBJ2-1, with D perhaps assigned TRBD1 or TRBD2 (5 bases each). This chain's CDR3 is CASSVEPSREGFPPGFGNEQFF. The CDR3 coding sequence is TGTGCCAGCAGCGTAGAACCCAGCCGTGAGGGGTTCCCCCCGGGTTTTGGCAATGAGCAGTTCTTC.